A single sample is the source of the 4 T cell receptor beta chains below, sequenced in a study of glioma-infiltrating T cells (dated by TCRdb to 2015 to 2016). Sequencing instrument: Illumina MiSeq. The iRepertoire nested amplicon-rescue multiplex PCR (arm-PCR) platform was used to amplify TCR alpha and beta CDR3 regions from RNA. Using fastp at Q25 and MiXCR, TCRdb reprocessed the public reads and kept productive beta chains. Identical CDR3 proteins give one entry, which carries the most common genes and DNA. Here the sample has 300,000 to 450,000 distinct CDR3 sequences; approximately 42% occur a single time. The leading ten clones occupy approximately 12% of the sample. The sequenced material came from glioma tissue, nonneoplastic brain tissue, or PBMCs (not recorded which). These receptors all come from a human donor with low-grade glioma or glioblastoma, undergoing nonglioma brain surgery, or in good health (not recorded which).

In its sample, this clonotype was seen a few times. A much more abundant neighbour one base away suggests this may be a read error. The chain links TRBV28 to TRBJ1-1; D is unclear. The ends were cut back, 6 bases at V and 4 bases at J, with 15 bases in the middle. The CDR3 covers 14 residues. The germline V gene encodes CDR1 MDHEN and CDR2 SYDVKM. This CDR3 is CASSSSRLGTEAFF. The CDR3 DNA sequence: TGTGCCAGCAGCAGCAGTAGGCTGGGCACTGAAGCTTTCTTT.

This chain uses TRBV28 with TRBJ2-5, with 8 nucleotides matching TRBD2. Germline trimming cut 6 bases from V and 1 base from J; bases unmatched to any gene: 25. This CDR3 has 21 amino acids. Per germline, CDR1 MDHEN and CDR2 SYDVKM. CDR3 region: CASSFPFPVEAAGGFQETQYF. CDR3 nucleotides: TGTGCCAGCAGCTTCCCTTTCCCCGTCGAGGCCGCGGGAGGATTCCAAGAGACCCAGTACTTC. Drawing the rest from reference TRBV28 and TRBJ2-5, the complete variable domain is DVKVTQSSRYLVKRTGEKVFLECVQDMDHENMFWYRQDPGLGLRLIYFSYDVKMKEKGDIPEGYSVSREKKERFSLILESASTNQTSMYLCASSFPFPVEAAGGFQETQYFGPGTRLLVL.

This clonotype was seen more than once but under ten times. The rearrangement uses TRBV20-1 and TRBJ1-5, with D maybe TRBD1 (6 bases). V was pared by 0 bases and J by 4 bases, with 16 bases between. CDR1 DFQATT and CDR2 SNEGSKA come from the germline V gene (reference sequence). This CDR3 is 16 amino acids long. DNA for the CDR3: TGCAGTGCTAGAGAAAACAGGGCACGGGGGAATCAGCCCCAGCATTTT. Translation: CSARENRARGNQPQHF.

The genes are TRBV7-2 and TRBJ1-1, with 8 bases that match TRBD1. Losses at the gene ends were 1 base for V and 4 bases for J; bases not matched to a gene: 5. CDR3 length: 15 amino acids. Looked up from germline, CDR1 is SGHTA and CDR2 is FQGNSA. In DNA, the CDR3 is TGTGCCAGCAGCTTAGTCTCGACAGGGGCCACTGAAGCTTTCTTT. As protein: CASSLVSTGATEAFF.